The 5 T cell receptor beta chains reported below all come from one sample, sequenced in a study of T cell repertoires in cytomegalovirus infection. TCRdb ran MiXCR on the reads and lists one entry per CDR3 protein. The sample lists hundreds of thousands of distinct CDR3 sequences; 9.6% were seen once. The sequencing sample was made of PBMCs. All receptors derive from a human donor in good health (CMV status not recorded). Some clones in this sample may be carry-over from other donors' samples.

The chain couples TRBV11-1 to TRBJ2-1; possible D gene TRBD1, 6 bases. Germline V gene sequence: CDR1 SGHAT, CDR2 FQDESV (reference sequence). Between the trimmed V and J ends, which lost 4 bases and 6 bases, there was a span of 10 bases. The CDR3 extends over 13 amino acids. As DNA, the CDR3 is TGTGCCAGCAGCTCGTTACAGGGCAATGAGCAGTTCTTC. It translates to CASSSLQGNEQFF.

Ten or more counts support this clonotype. The genes are TRBV25-1 and TRBJ2-1; tentative D call: TRBD2 (5 bases). From germline, CDR1 is MGHDK and CDR2 SYGVNS. Deletions cut 1 base from V and 11 bases from J, with 15 bases between. CDR3 size: 14 residues. Written as DNA, the CDR3 is TGTGCCAGCAGTGAATCGGGGAAGCTAGCCCAGCAGTTCTTC. Amino acids: CASSESGKLAQQFF.

The table lists this clonotype with many counts. V usage is TRBV10-3 and J usage is TRBJ1-2; 8 nucleotides match TRBD1. The J segment lost 6 bases and the V segment lost 5 bases, leaving 5 bases of the junction unmatched. Germline CDR1 and CDR2: ENHRY and SYGVKD. The CDR3 has 13 residues. The CDR3 sequence: CAISQQGVHGYTF. Written as DNA, the CDR3 is TGTGCCATCAGTCAACAGGGGGTCCATGGCTACACCTTC.

This clonotype was seen repeatedly, ten times or more. The rearrangement links TRBV7-8 to TRBJ2-1; D might be TRBD1 (5 bases). The CDR3 has 15 residues. Deletions cut 5 bases from V and 0 bases from J, with 11 bases between. The germline gives CDR1 SGHVS, CDR2 FQNEAQ. CDR3 sequence: CASSRRDSSYNEQFF. The DNA of the CDR3 is TGTGCCAGCAGCCGCCGCGACAGCTCCTACAATGAGCAGTTCTTC.

This clonotype occurred a few times. V is TRBV10-3 and J is TRBJ2-7, with TRBD2 matching 12 bases. Unmatched junction bases numbered 4, after V lost 2 bases and J lost 5 bases. Looked up from germline, CDR1 is ENHRY and CDR2 is SYGVKD. CDR3 length equals 15 residues. The DNA of the CDR3 is TGTGCCATCAGTGAGACTAGCGGGGGGATCCACGAGCAGTACGTC. Amino acid sequence: CAISETSGGIHEQYV.